A selection of T cell receptor beta chains follows, all from one sample in a study of T cell repertoires in cytomegalovirus infection. TCRdb re-derived calls from the reads in MiXCR, one entry per CDR3 protein. The profile shows some 900,000 distinct CDR3 sequences, approximately 32% of them singletons. The antigens for these receptors are not known. This sample comprised cultured CD8+ T cells from PBMCs, obtained from culture after CMV antigen stimulation. The receptors shown here come from a human donor in good health (CMV status not recorded). Some clones in this sample may be carry-over from other donors' samples. The CDR3 runs from the conserved cysteine through the conserved F or W. Each record gives: J gene, D gene, V gene, clone size, CDR3 protein, CDR3 DNA. The D gene is left open where the match is weak. Size tells how often a clone was seen (once, few, many) or the class of an expanded clone, and some rows leave it out.

TRBJ2-1,TRBD1,TRBV6-2/TRBV6-3,few,CASCNRGQYNEQFF,TGTGCCAGCTGTAACAGGGGACAGTACAATGAGCAGTTCTTC
TRBJ2-1,.,TRBV12-3/TRBV12-4,.,CASSLASAAYNEQFF,TGTGCCAGCAGTTTAGCCTCGGCAGCTTACAATGAGCAGTTCTTC
TRBJ2-3,.,TRBV7-6,.,CASSLLESPDTQYF,TGTGCCAGCAGCTTACTAGAATCCCCAGATACGCAGTATTTT
TRBJ1-2,.,TRBV11-2,.,CASSLRSSSNYGYIF,TGTGCCAGCAGCTTGAGGTCCAGTTCTAACTATGGCTACATCTTC
TRBJ1-3,.,TRBV5-6,.,CASSRLSSGNTIYF,TGTGCCAGCAGCCGTCTGAGCTCTGGAAACACCATATATTTT
TRBJ2-1,TRBD2,TRBV12-3/TRBV12-4,.,CASQSSGGYNEQFF,TGTGCCAGCCAATCTAGCGGGGGCTACAATGAGCAGTTCTTC
TRBJ2-1,TRBD1,TRBV7-3,.,CASSLSGQGRSYNEQFF,TGTGCCAGCAGCTTATCGGGACAGGGGAGGTCCTACAATGAGCAGTTCTTC
TRBJ2-1,TRBD1,TRBV7-7,many,CASSPLTGQGANEQFF,TGTGCTAGCAGCCCCCTAACGGGACAGGGGGCCAATGAGCAGTTCTTC
TRBJ2-3,TRBD1,TRBV10-2,.,CASSESPGQSTDTQYF,TGCGCCAGCAGTGAGTCCCCGGGACAGAGCACAGATACGCAGTATTTT
TRBJ2-3,TRBD2,TRBV20-1,few,CSARVPSGAPNTDTQYF,TGCAGTGCTAGAGTTCCTAGCGGGGCCCCCAACACAGATACGCAGTATTTT
TRBJ2-1,.,TRBV6-6,.,CASSYSTRGMYNEQFF,TGTGCCAGCAGTTACTCGACACGGGGGATGTACAATGAGCAGTTCTTC
TRBJ2-3,.,TRBV6-2/TRBV6-3,few,CASSYLELGATDTQYF,TGTGCCAGCAGTTACCTCGAACTAGGCGCCACAGATACGCAGTATTTT
TRBJ2-1,.,TRBV7-8,few,CASSLAAKYNEQFF,TGTGCCAGCAGCTTAGCAGCGAAGTACAATGAGCAGTTCTTC
TRBJ2-5,.,TRBV27,once,CASSLSFGNIMQETQYF,TGTGCCAGCAGTTTAAGTTTCGGGAATATCATGCAAGAGACCCAGTACTTC
TRBJ1-1,.,TRBV7-2,many,CASSLRWTDTEAFF,TGTGCCAGCAGCCTACGGTGGACAGACACTGAAGCTTTCTTT
TRBJ2-1,.,TRBV7-9,.,CASSLPRYSYNEQFF,TGTGCCAGCAGCTTACCCCGGTACTCCTACAATGAGCAGTTCTTC
TRBJ2-5,.,TRBV7-9,.,CASSLLGDPYQETQYF,TGTGCCAGCAGCTTACTAGGAGACCCGTACCAAGAGACCCAGTACTTC
TRBJ2-7,.,TRBV7-6,many,CASSLTRTDEQYF,TGTGCCAGCAGCCTAACTCGGACAGACGAGCAGTACTTC
TRBJ1-4,.,TRBV7-9,many,CASEGRGTNEKLFF,TGTGCCAGCGAGGGCAGGGGAACTAATGAAAAACTGTTTTTT
TRBJ2-3,TRBD2,TRBV4-1,.,CASSQYSGGTDTQYF,TGTGCCAGCAGCCAGTATAGCGGGGGAACAGATACGCAGTATTTT
TRBJ1-2,.,TRBV27,.,CASKRGEGYGYTF,TGTGCCAGCAAGCGGGGCGAAGGCTATGGCTACACCTTC
TRBJ1-5,.,TRBV6-5,many,CASSYSGSGQPQHF,TGTGCCAGCAGTTACTCGGGGTCTGGTCAGCCCCAGCATTTT
TRBJ1-6,.,TRBV7-9,many,CASSLGVYNSPLHF,TGTGCCAGCAGCTTGGGGGTCTATAATTCACCCCTCCACTTT
TRBJ1-6,.,TRBV19,.,CASSRRSTVFNSPLHF,TGTGCCAGTAGCCGGCGTAGTACCGTTTTCAATTCACCCCTCCACTTT
TRBJ2-2,.,TRBV7-6,.,CASSFTREGPNTGELFF,TGTGCCAGCAGCTTTACTCGCGAGGGGCCGAACACCGGGGAGCTGTTTTTT
TRBJ2-5,.,TRBV7-9,.,CASSLEYGTQYF,TGTGCCAGCAGCTTAGAGTACGGGACCCAGTACTTC
TRBJ1-4,.,TRBV5-4,.,CASSDSGLSEKLFF,TGTGCCAGCAGCGATTCGGGGCTAAGCGAAAAACTGTTTTTT
TRBJ2-5,.,TRBV7-6,.,CASRTIGGRGRETQYF,TGTGCCAGCAGAACTATCGGGGGGCGGGGGAGAGAGACCCAGTACTTC
TRBJ2-1,.,TRBV12-5,few,CASGLGYEQFF,TGTGCTAGTGGTTTGGGATATGAGCAGTTCTTC
TRBJ1-1,.,TRBV19,few,CASSGEGWTEAFF,TGTGCCAGTAGTGGGGAGGGCTGGACTGAAGCTTTCTTT
TRBJ1-3,.,TRBV5-3,.,CASSLARSSGNTIYF,TGTGCCAGCAGCTTGGCCCGAAGCTCTGGAAACACCATATATTTT
TRBJ2-1,.,TRBV6-1,.,CASSEASYNEQFF,TGTGCCAGCAGTGAAGCTAGCTACAATGAGCAGTTCTTC
TRBJ1-5,TRBD1,TRBV7-2,few,CASSDRDRLYSNQPQHF,TGTGCCAGCAGCGACCGGGACAGACTCTATAGCAATCAGCCCCAGCATTTT
TRBJ2-2,.,TRBV18,.,CASSPLDSRGELFF,TGTGCCAGCTCACCGTTGGACTCTCGGGGGGAGCTGTTTTTT
TRBJ2-5,.,TRBV7-2,many,CASSLGQVTFQETQYF,TGTGCCAGCAGCTTAGGGCAGGTCACCTTCCAAGAGACCCAGTACTTC
TRBJ2-7,.,TRBV7-6,.,CASSLNLGYEQYF,TGTGCCAGCAGCTTAAACTTGGGCTACGAGCAGTACTTC
TRBJ1-4,TRBD1,TRBV7-3,.,CASSSLDRALNEKLFF,TGTGCCAGCAGCTCATTGGACAGGGCACTTAATGAAAAACTGTTTTTT
TRBJ1-1,.,TRBV15,once,CATSRGHGNTEAFF,TGTGCCACCAGCAGGGGACATGGAAACACTGAAGCTTTCTTT
TRBJ1-1,TRBD1,TRBV7-2,many,CASSFPKTGTTEAFF,TGTGCCAGCAGCTTTCCGAAGACAGGGACGACTGAAGCTTTCTTT
TRBJ2-3,.,TRBV5-1,.,CASSARQGFGDTQYF,TGCGCCAGCAGCGCTCGCCAGGGGTTTGGAGATACGCAGTATTTT
TRBJ2-3,TRBD1,TRBV10-3,few,CAISWDRSTDTQYF,TGTGCCATCAGTTGGGACAGGAGCACAGATACGCAGTATTTT
TRBJ2-3,.,TRBV6-6,few,CASSYTTGADTQYF,TGTGCCAGCAGTTACACGACCGGGGCAGATACGCAGTATTTT
TRBJ2-1,.,TRBV27,.,CASKTGVYNEQFF,TGTGCCAGCAAAACTGGGGTCTACAATGAGCAGTTCTTC
TRBJ1-5,TRBD1,TRBV2,.,CASSDGTGGYQPQHF,TGTGCCAGCAGTGATGGGACAGGGGGATATCAGCCCCAGCATTTT
TRBJ2-7,TRBD1,TRBV5-4,few,CASSFQGAAYEQYF,TGTGCCAGCAGCTTTCAGGGGGCAGCCTACGAGCAGTACTTC
TRBJ1-5,TRBD1,TRBV7-8,.,CASSLGGTVSNQPQHF,TGTGCCAGCAGCTTAGGGGGGACAGTCAGCAATCAGCCCCAGCATTTT
TRBJ1-2,.,TRBV7-8,.,CASSLAPNRGGYGYTF,TGTGCCAGCAGCTTAGCGCCGAATAGGGGAGGCTATGGCTACACCTTC
TRBJ1-6,.,TRBV12-3/TRBV12-4,few,CASSLVRPPLHF,TGTGCCAGCAGTTTAGTAAGGCCACCCCTCCACTTT